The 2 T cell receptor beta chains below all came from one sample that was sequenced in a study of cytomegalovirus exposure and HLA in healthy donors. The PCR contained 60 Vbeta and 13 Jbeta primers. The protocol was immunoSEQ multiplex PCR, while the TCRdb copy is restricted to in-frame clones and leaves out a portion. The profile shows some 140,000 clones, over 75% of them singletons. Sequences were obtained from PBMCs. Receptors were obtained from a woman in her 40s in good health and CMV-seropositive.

CDR3 sequence: CASSVGSGRGNEQYF. The CDR3 DNA is TGTGCCAGCAGCGTAGGGAGCGGGAGGGGCAACGAGCAGTACTTC. This chain connects TRBV9 to TRBJ2-7; 10 bases align to TRBD2. V trimming: 0 bases; J trimming: 5 bases; junction bases outside the gene matches: 5. This CDR3 is 15 amino acids long. The germline V gene has CDR1 SGDLS and CDR2 YYNGEE.

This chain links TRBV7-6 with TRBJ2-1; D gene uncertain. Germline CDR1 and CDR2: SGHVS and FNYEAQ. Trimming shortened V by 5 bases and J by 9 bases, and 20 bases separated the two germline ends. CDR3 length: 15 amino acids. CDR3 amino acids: CASSMEIDSSSEQFF. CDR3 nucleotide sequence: TGTGCCAGCAGCATGGAGATAGATTCTTCTAGTGAGCAGTTCTTC.